The present entry profiles one T cell receptor beta chain with its context. Its antigen is as yet unknown. This entry is derived from a study of post-analysis software for immune sequencing data. The TCR beta cDNA libraries contained unique molecular identifiers. TCRdb ran MiXCR on the PCR reads and lists one entry per CDR3 protein. The sample includes about 170,000 distinct CDR3 sequences, 30% of them seen just once. Study-wide points: Strong co-clustering by F measure was evident for samples that had been prepared in the same batch. Among roughly five TRBV segments more frequent in patients than controls were TRBV5-6, TRBV5-1 and TRBV20-1.

Germline-derived CDR1 and CDR2 are MNHEY and SMNVEV (reference sequence). The CDR3 contains 14 residues. V lost 4 bases, J lost 4 bases, and 6 bases stayed unmatched. The rearrangement uses TRBV27 and TRBJ1-2; 7 bases match TRBD1. Sequencing was carried out using blood. This receptor was obtained from a girl aged 5 to 17 with multiple sclerosis. CDR3 amino acids: CASSSDRVGYGYTF. The CDR3 coding sequence is TGTGCCAGCAGTTCAGACAGGGTGGGCTATGGCTACACCTTC.